Below are 18 T cell receptor beta chains sequenced from a single sample in a study of blood T cell repertoires in COVID-19. The repertoire was sequenced with immunoSEQ multiplex PCR; TCRdb's copy has only in-frame clones and lacks some. Of about 70,000 clones listed, around 87% are singletons. Sample: peripheral blood. The receptors stem from a woman aged 18-35 years with acute or convalescent COVID-19.

The DNA of the CDR3 is TGTGCCACCAGTGATAGCAGGGTTGGGGATCAGCCCCAGCATTTT. Amino acids: CATSDSRVGDQPQHF. The chain recombines TRBV24-1 with TRBJ1-5, with D perhaps matching TRBD1 (5 bases). The CDR3 sequence is 15 residues long. CDR1 KGHDR and CDR2 SFDVKD come from the germline V gene. Trimming took 3 bases from V and 5 from J, leaving 13 bases between them.

The rearrangement joins TRBV7-2 to TRBJ1-2; D not resolved. Germline lookup yields CDR1 SGHTA and CDR2 FQGNSA. This CDR3 has 15 residues. V was cut by 1 base and J by 7 bases, with 16 bases left in between. The chain's CDR3 is CASSLGAPPGSGYTF. The CDR3, as DNA: TGTGCCAGCAGCTTAGGGGCCCCTCCTGGGTCTGGCTACACCTTC.

CDR3 residues: CASSQLRVTEAFF. CDR3 bases: TGCGCCAGCAGCCAACTGAGGGTGACTGAAGCTTTCTTT. The chain uses TRBV4-3 and TRBJ1-1; D uncertain. The CDR3 sequence is 13 residues long. Germline lookup yields CDR1 LGHNA and CDR2 YSLEER. The V and J ends lost 2 bases and 5 bases respectively, with 9 bases between them.

This clone was observed once. The chain employs TRBV2 and TRBJ1-2, with 9 bases aligning to TRBD1. CDR3 size: 13 residues. Germline lookup yields CDR1 SNHLY and CDR2 FYNNEI. V lost 11 bases and J lost 6; bases outside the gene matches: 10. CDR3 loop: CAGDPRTGDGYTF. The CDR3 DNA reads TGTGCCGGTGACCCGAGGACAGGGGATGGCTACACCTTC. Together with reference TRBV2 and TRBJ1-2, the CDR3 gives the full variable domain: EPEVTQTPSHQVTQMGQEVILRCVPISNHLYFYWYRQILGQKVEFLVSFYNNEISEKSEIFDDQFSVERPDGSNFTLKIRSTKLEDSAMYFCAGDPRTGDGYTFGSGTRLTVV.

V gene TRBV4-1 combines with J gene TRBJ2-1; 8 nucleotides line up with TRBD2. Germline CDR1 MGHRA, CDR2 YSYEKL. With V trimmed by 2 bases and J by 4 bases, 13 bases remained unmatched. This CDR3 region has 18 residues. The CDR3 region has the DNA TGCGCCAGCAGCCAAACCACGACGAGACTAGCGAGTTACAATGAGCAGTTCTTC. Translating it yields CASSQTTTRLASYNEQFF.

This clone was observed a few times. The V and J genes are TRBV19 and TRBJ1-5; 11 bases fit TRBD1. Germline CDR1 is LNHDA and CDR2 is SQIVND (reference sequence). The CDR3 loop spans 16 amino acids. V trimming: 5 bases; J trimming: 1 base; junction bases outside the gene matches: 4. The CDR3 is CASSGQGAKSNQPQHF. CDR3 DNA: TGTGCCAGTAGTGGACAGGGGGCGAAGAGCAATCAGCCCCAGCATTTT.

The sample holds one count of this clone. This chain joins TRBV6-6 and TRBJ2-3; D gene uncertain. Germline V gene sequence: CDR1 MNHNY, CDR2 SVGAGI (reference sequence). The CDR3 totals 13 residues. The V end lost 5 bases, the J end lost 1 base, and 7 bases lay between the germline ends. DNA for the CDR3: TGTGCCAGCAGTAATCTCGGCACAGATACGCAGTATTTT. It encodes CASSNLGTDTQYF.

CDR3 in amino acids: CASPGQAYNEQFF. CDR3 nucleotides: TGTGCCAGCCCGGGACAGGCATACAATGAGCAGTTCTTC. The chain has TRBV6-5 and TRBJ2-1; 8 bases are shared with TRBD1. V gave up 8 bases and J gave up 4 bases; unmatched junction bases: 4. The length of the CDR3 is 13 residues. CDR1 is MNHEY, CDR2 SVGAGI, per germline.

The rearrangement uses TRBV11-2 and TRBJ2-7, with D possibly being TRBD1 (5 bases). V was cut by 1 base and J by 3 bases, with 13 bases left in between. Germline-derived CDR1 and CDR2 are SGHAT and FQNNGV. The CDR3 consists of 15 residues. CDR3 DNA sequence: TGTGCCAGCAGCTTAGGTCAGGGTAGGGTCTACGAGCAGTACTTC. It specifies CASSLGQGRVYEQYF.

This clone was seen only a few times. This chain links TRBV6-5 with TRBJ1-1, with D possibly matching TRBD1 (6 bases). The CDR3 loop spans 15 amino acids. CDR1 MNHEY and CDR2 SVGAGI come from the germline V gene. V was cut by 4 bases and J by 3 bases, with 15 bases left in between. The CDR3 here is CASSSEGGIDTEAFF. CDR3 DNA: TGTGCCAGCAGTTCCGAAGGGGGTATCGACACTGAAGCTTTCTTT.

This clone was detected once. The chain links TRBV6-2 or TRBV6-3 to TRBJ2-3, with 10 bases matching TRBD1. The CDR3 consists of 16 residues. The V segment lost 6 bases and the J segment 2 bases; nucleotides outside the gene matches: 8. Germline V gives CDR1 MNHEY, CDR2 SVGEGT. The CDR3 sequence is CASSPGTGVLTDTQYF. The DNA of the CDR3 is TGTGCCAGCAGCCCCGGGACAGGGGTCCTCACAGATACGCAGTATTTT.

The V and J genes are TRBV2 and TRBJ2-3, with 9 bases that match TRBD1. This CDR3 is 15 amino acids long. J was trimmed by 1 base and V by 5 bases; bases with no gene match: 4. Germline V lookup: CDR1 SNHLY, CDR2 FYNNEI. CDR3 protein: CASSTRTGGTDTQYF. The CDR3 DNA is TGTGCCAGCAGTACGCGGACAGGGGGCACAGATACGCAGTATTTT.

This clone has more than one count but fewer than ten. V is TRBV14 and J is TRBJ1-1; 7 bases line up with TRBD1. The V segment lost 1 base and the J segment 5 bases; nucleotides outside the gene matches: 4. Germline lookup yields CDR1 SGHDN and CDR2 FVKESK. The CDR3 has 14 amino acids. For the CDR3, the DNA is TGTGCCAGCAGCCAAGGAAGGGGGCGGACTGAAGCTTTCTTT. Protein product: CASSQGRGRTEAFF.

The V gene is TRBV28, the J gene TRBJ2-7; 9 bases line up with TRBD1. This CDR3 region has 19 residues. The V gene's germline CDR1 is MDHEN and CDR2 SYDVKM. With V trimmed by 8 bases and J by 7 bases, 27 bases remained unmatched. CDR3 protein: CASRGGVGTRTGVSWEQYF. The DNA of the CDR3 is TGTGCCAGCCGGGGCGGGGTTGGCACCCGGACAGGGGTTTCTTGGGAGCAGTACTTC.

This clone was picked up one time. This chain connects TRBV30 to TRBJ2-2; no reliable D call. V was cut by 0 bases and J by 3 bases, with 8 bases left in between. CDR3 length: 14 amino acids. From germline, CDR1 is GTSNPN and CDR2 SVGIG (reference sequence). The CDR3, as DNA: TGTGCCTGGAGTGTACGTCCAGACACCGGGGAGCTGTTTTTT. It yields the protein CAWSVRPDTGELFF.

The chain joins TRBV30 to TRBJ1-6, with TRBD1 identical over 7 bases. V dropped 5 bases and J dropped 7; count of bases not matched to a gene: 11. CDR1 GTSNPN and CDR2 SVGIG come from the germline V gene (reference sequence). The CDR3 has 15 amino acids. Here the CDR3 DNA reads TGTGCCTGGGGACTGTTTGGGACAGAGAATTCACCCCTCCACTTT. The encoded protein is CAWGLFGTENSPLHF.

The J gene is TRBJ1-2, the V gene TRBV11-2; D possibly corresponds to TRBD1 (6 bases). CDR1 and CDR2 (germline): SGHAT, FQNNGV. Trimming shortened V by 0 bases and J by 2 bases, and 16 bases separated the two germline ends. The CDR3 is 17 residues long. The CDR3 reads CASSLEGTLGGNYGYTF. The CDR3 bases are TGTGCCAGCAGCTTAGAAGGGACACTGGGTGGGAACTATGGCTACACCTTC. Using reference TRBV11-2 and TRBJ1-2 for the parts outside the CDR3, the full variable domain is EAGVAQSPRYKIIEKRQSVAFWCNPISGHATLYWYQQILGQGPKLLIQFQNNGVVDDSQLPKDRFSAERLKGVDSTLKIQPAKLEDSAVYLCASSLEGTLGGNYGYTFGSGTRLTVV.

V and J are TRBV28 and TRBJ2-7; 11 bases line up with TRBD2. The germline V gene has CDR1 MDHEN and CDR2 SYDVKM. The CDR3 covers 17 residues. Losses at the gene ends were 6 bases for V and 3 bases for J; bases not matched to a gene: 13. CDR3 protein: CASRQVAGGTSGYEQYF. The CDR3 DNA follows: TGTGCCAGCAGACAAGTGGCAGGTGGGACTAGCGGCTACGAGCAGTACTTC.